This is a list of T cell receptor beta chains from one sample in a study of shared clonotypes between healthy human individuals. The method was immunoSEQ multiplex PCR; TCRdb's version includes in-frame clones alone and lacks a portion of them. The table records a few hundred thousand clones, roughly three quarters of them present only once. The specimen was PBMCs. The receptors shown here come from a middle-aged woman in good health. Some clones in this sample may be carry-over from other donors' samples. CDR3s include the opening cysteine and the closing phenylalanine or tryptophan. A D gene is named only where the DNA matches it firmly. Size values are once, few and many counts, or a class for expanded clones, and some rows have none.

CDR3 DNA: TGTGCCAGCAGCTTAGATGGACTCACAGGCTACACCTTC
CDR3 protein: CASSLDGLTGYTF
D gene: NA
J gene: TRBJ1-2
clone size: NA
V gene: TRBV7-9

CDR3 DNA: TGTGCCAGCAGCCAAGGACGGGGGCTTTACAATGAGCAGTTCTTC
CDR3 protein: CASSQGRGLYNEQFF
D gene: NA
J gene: TRBJ2-1
clone size: NA
V gene: TRBV14

CDR3 DNA: TGTGCCAGCTCACCCTTAGAGACCCAGTACTTC
CDR3 protein: CASSPLETQYF
D gene: NA
J gene: TRBJ2-5
clone size: once
V gene: TRBV18

CDR3 DNA: TGTGCCAGTAGTATAGCCGGGACTAGCGGGACTTACGAGCAGTACTTC
CDR3 protein: CASSIAGTSGTYEQYF
D gene: TRBD2
J gene: TRBJ2-7
clone size: NA
V gene: TRBV19

CDR3 DNA: TGTGCCAGCAGCGTAGGACGAGGATACAATGAGCAGTTCTTC
CDR3 protein: CASSVGRGYNEQFF
D gene: NA
J gene: TRBJ2-1
clone size: NA
V gene: TRBV9

CDR3 DNA: TGTGCCATCAGAACAGGGAACGGCTACGAGCAGTACTTC
CDR3 protein: CAIRTGNGYEQYF
D gene: NA
J gene: TRBJ2-7
clone size: NA
V gene: TRBV10-3

CDR3 DNA: TGTGCCAGCAGGGCGGGACTATTTACGTACGAGCAGTACTTC
CDR3 protein: CASRAGLFTYEQYF
D gene: TRBD2
J gene: TRBJ2-7
clone size: NA
V gene: TRBV28

CDR3 DNA: TGTGCCAGCAGTTACGGGGGACAGGGGGTTTACGAGCAGTACTTC
CDR3 protein: CASSYGGQGVYEQYF
D gene: TRBD1
J gene: TRBJ2-7
clone size: NA
V gene: TRBV6-6

CDR3 DNA: TGTGCCAGCAGCTTAGGCCCGAAGTCGGAGCAGTACTTC
CDR3 protein: CASSLGPKSEQYF
D gene: NA
J gene: TRBJ2-5
clone size: few
V gene: TRBV11-2

CDR3 DNA: TGTGCCAGCAGCTTAACACAGGCTAATGAAAAACTGTTTTTT
CDR3 protein: CASSLTQANEKLFF
D gene: NA
J gene: TRBJ1-4
clone size: NA
V gene: TRBV7-9

CDR3 DNA: TGTGCCAGCAGTTTGGGCGGGACACGAAATCAGCCCCAGCATTTT
CDR3 protein: CASSLGGTRNQPQHF
D gene: NA
J gene: TRBJ1-5
clone size: many
V gene: TRBV28

CDR3 DNA: TGCGCCAGCAAAATAGATACTAGCGGGAGGGCCAGTGAGCAGTTCTTC
CDR3 protein: CASKIDTSGRASEQFF
D gene: TRBD2
J gene: TRBJ2-1
clone size: many
V gene: TRBV4-1

CDR3 DNA: TGTGCCAGCAGTACAAATGGGTACCGGGAGCTGTTTTTT
CDR3 protein: CASSTNGYRELFF
D gene: NA
J gene: TRBJ2-2
clone size: once
V gene: TRBV27

CDR3 DNA: TGTGCCAGTAGTAGGGTGAGGGCCGTCCCCGGGACCCAGTACTTC
CDR3 protein: CASSRVRAVPGTQYF
D gene: NA
J gene: TRBJ2-5
clone size: NA
V gene: TRBV19

CDR3 DNA: TGCGCCAGCAAGGGAGAGACATTCTACGAGCAGTACTTC
CDR3 protein: CASKGETFYEQYF
D gene: NA
J gene: TRBJ2-7
clone size: NA
V gene: TRBV5-1

CDR3 DNA: TGTGCCTGGAGTCAGACTGGCCAGCGGGAAAAACTGTTTTTT
CDR3 protein: CAWSQTGQREKLFF
D gene: NA
J gene: TRBJ1-4
clone size: NA
V gene: TRBV30

CDR3 DNA: TGCAGTGCTAGGGGCGGGAGTGAGCAGTTCTTC
CDR3 protein: CSARGGSEQFF
D gene: TRBD2
J gene: TRBJ2-1
clone size: NA
V gene: TRBV20-1

CDR3 DNA: TGTGCCAGCTCACCCCCGGCGGGTTCAGATACGCAGTATTTT
CDR3 protein: CASSPPAGSDTQYF
D gene: NA
J gene: TRBJ2-3
clone size: NA
V gene: TRBV18